Presented here are 25 T cell receptor beta chains from one specimen sequenced in a study of shared clonotypes between healthy human individuals. Measured with immunoSEQ multiplex PCR; TCRdb has only the in-frame clones, and not every one. The table shows over 1.4 million clones, with around 97% occurring only once. The source material was naive CD4+ T cells sorted from blood. The subset was: CD45RA+ positively selected. All receptors derive from a man aged 30-40 years in good health.

V and J are TRBV11-2 and TRBJ1-3; tentatively, D is TRBD1 (6 bases). The ends were cut back, 0 bases at V and 0 bases at J, with 12 bases in the middle. CDR1 SGHAT and CDR2 FQNNGV come from the germline V gene. The length of the CDR3 is 17 residues. The CDR3 bases are TGTGCCAGCAGCTTAGATCCAGGGGTCCCCTCTGGAAACACCATATATTTT. Protein sequence: CASSLDPGVPSGNTIYF.

This chain connects TRBV9 to TRBJ2-2; 12 bases are a match to TRBD2. Per the germline V gene, CDR1 is SGDLS and CDR2 is YYNGEE. The trim removed 4 bases at V and 4 bases at J, leaving 8 bases unmatched. This CDR3 region has 17 residues. The CDR3 reads CASSTRTSGMSTGELFF. For the CDR3, the DNA is TGTGCCAGCAGCACCCGGACTAGCGGGATGAGCACCGGGGAGCTGTTTTTT.

This sequence joins TRBV9 and TRBJ2-2; the D gene is possibly TRBD2 (5 bases). Per the germline V gene, CDR1 is SGDLS and CDR2 is YYNGEE. Trimming removed 2 bases at V and 2 bases at J, with 13 bases between. This CDR3 spans 16 amino acids. CDR3 nucleotide sequence: TGTGCCAGCAGCGTCGAGCCCAGACTAAACACCGGGGAGCTGTTTTTT. Its protein product is CASSVEPRLNTGELFF.

This clone was picked up one time. The chain combines TRBV5-4 with TRBJ2-3, with 11 nucleotides matching TRBD2. V was clipped by 2 bases and J by 1 base; unmatched bases: 6. There are 17 residues in the CDR3. CDR1 is SGHNT and CDR2 is YYREEE in the germline V gene (reference sequence). CDR3 sequence: CASSFLAGGRGTDTQYF. DNA for the CDR3: TGTGCCAGCAGCTTTCTAGCGGGAGGTCGGGGCACAGATACGCAGTATTTT.

This rearrangement joins TRBV5-4 to TRBJ1-1; D might be TRBD1 (6 bases). This CDR3 has 15 amino acids. From germline, CDR1 is SGHNT and CDR2 YYREEE (reference sequence). The V gene lost 0 bases and the J gene lost 6 bases, with 15 bases spanning the gap. In DNA, the CDR3 is TGTGCCAGCAGCTTGGCCAAACAGGGTCACGCTGAAGCTTTCTTT. Translating it yields CASSLAKQGHAEAFF.

This chain joins TRBV11-3 and TRBJ2-7; TRBD1 aligns across 9 bases. The germline V gene has CDR1 SGHNT and CDR2 YENEEA. This CDR3 has 14 amino acids. V dropped 5 bases and J dropped 5; count of bases not matched to a gene: 7. DNA for the CDR3: TGTGCCAGCAGCCCGAGGGACAGGGTCGACGAGCAGTACTTC. Protein product: CASSPRDRVDEQYF.

This clone has just one count. The rearrangement links TRBV11-2 to TRBJ2-1; tentatively, D is TRBD2 (6 bases). The CDR3 is made up of 16 amino acids. V lost 5 bases and J lost 4, with 18 bases in between. Germline assignment: CDR1 SGHAT and CDR2 FQNNGV. DNA for the CDR3: TGTGCCAGCAGCCCTGACAGACTAGGATTATACAATGAGCAGTTCTTC. Its protein product is CASSPDRLGLYNEQFF.

V usage is TRBV5-4 and J usage is TRBJ2-1; tentative D call: TRBD1 (6 bases). The CDR3 totals 16 residues. Germline V gene sequence: CDR1 SGHNT, CDR2 YYREEE (reference sequence). V was pared by 4 bases and J by 2 bases, with 16 bases between. The CDR3 loop is CASSVGSAGAYNEQFF. As DNA, the CDR3 is TGTGCCAGCAGCGTGGGGTCGGCAGGGGCCTACAATGAGCAGTTCTTC.

Remarks on this clone: Different DNA sequences within this sample yield the same CDR3. V gene TRBV5-1 combines with J gene TRBJ2-1; 8 nucleotides line up with TRBD1. Germline assignment: CDR1 SGHRS and CDR2 YFSETQ. With V trimmed by 3 bases and J by 6 bases, 5 bases remained unmatched. The CDR3 consists of 14 residues. CDR3 in amino acids: CASSSGTGSNEQFF. In DNA, the CDR3 is TGCGCCAGCAGCTCCGGGACAGGTTCCAATGAGCAGTTCTTC.

Remarks on this clone: The same CDR3 is also encoded by other DNA sequences in this sample. This CDR3 reads CASTASGSNEQYF. The CDR3, as DNA: TGTGCCAGTACGGCTAGCGGGAGTAACGAGCAGTACTTC. The rearrangement uses TRBV19 and TRBJ2-7, with 10 nucleotides matching TRBD2. The CDR3 spans 13 residues. With 7 bases clipped from V and 5 bases from J, the junction kept 5 bases outside the gene matches. In germline, CDR1 is LNHDA, CDR2 SQIVND (reference sequence).

CDR3 region: CASSVREGYGEAFF. DNA of the CDR3: TGTGCCAGCAGTGTACGGGAGGGGTACGGTGAAGCTTTCTTT. The genes are TRBV2 and TRBJ1-1; maybe TRBD1 (5 bases). Germline V gives CDR1 SNHLY, CDR2 FYNNEI. The CDR3 is made up of 14 amino acids. V was cut by 4 bases and J by 7 bases, with 16 bases left in between.

V and J are TRBV27 and TRBJ1-5, with D possibly matching TRBD1 (5 bases). The CDR3 has 17 residues. Looked up from germline, CDR1 is MNHEY and CDR2 is SMNVEV (reference sequence). Trimming removed 3 bases from V and 2 bases from J, with 17 bases in between. The CDR3 protein is CASSFLGTHLGNQPQHF. CDR3 sequence (DNA): TGTGCCAGCAGTTTTTTGGGGACCCATTTGGGCAATCAGCCCCAGCATTTT.

The rearrangement joins TRBV19 to TRBJ2-1; 7 bases align to TRBD1. This CDR3 region has 15 residues. CDR1 LNHDA and CDR2 SQIVND come from the germline V gene (reference sequence). Germline trimming cut 3 bases from V and 3 bases from J; bases unmatched to any gene: 5. The CDR3 spells CASSIIRDSYNEQFF. The CDR3 nucleotides read TGTGCCAGTAGTATCATCCGGGACAGCTACAATGAGCAGTTCTTC. The entire variable domain, with the rest obtained from reference TRBV19 and TRBJ2-1, is as follows: DGGITQSPKYLFRKEGQNVTLSCEQNLNHDAMYWYRQDPGQGLRLIYYSQIVNDFQKGDIAEGYSVSREKKESFPLTVTSAQKNPTAFYLCASSIIRDSYNEQFFGPGTRLTVL.

The chain joins TRBV28 to TRBJ2-3, with D possibly being TRBD2 (7 bases). From germline, CDR1 is MDHEN and CDR2 SYDVKM. The CDR3 extends over 13 amino acids. Trimming took off 5 bases at V and 6 bases at J, with 12 bases between the two ends. For the CDR3, the DNA is TGTGCCAGCAGTGGGGGGGCCAGGGATACGCAGTATTTT. This translates into CASSGGARDTQYF.

As concerns this clone: Other nucleotide sequences in the sample specify the same CDR3. This rearrangement joins TRBV19 to TRBJ2-7; either TRBD1 or TRBD2 may supply D (5 bases each). This CDR3 is built from 11 residues. Germline V gene lookup returns CDR1 LNHDA and CDR2 SQIVND (reference sequence). With 3 bases removed from V and 6 bases from J, the gap between germline ends came to 6 bases. The CDR3 loop is CASSIGGEQYF. In nucleotides, the CDR3 is TGTGCCAGTAGTATTGGGGGCGAGCAGTACTTC.

This sequence joins TRBV6-5 and TRBJ2-7, with 8 bases that match TRBD1. The germline gives CDR1 MNHEY, CDR2 SVGAGI. The CDR3 has 14 residues. V was pared by 7 bases and J by 0 bases, with 5 bases of the junction left unmatched. CDR3 in amino acids: CASTDRGRSYEQYF. DNA of the CDR3: TGTGCCAGCACCGACAGGGGCCGCTCCTACGAGCAGTACTTC.

V is TRBV9 and J is TRBJ1-1; possibly TRBD1 for D (5 bases). Germline CDR1 reads SGDLS; CDR2 reads YYNGEE. V lost 0 bases to trimming and J lost 0 bases, with 9 bases between them. The CDR3 is made up of 15 amino acids. CDR3 loop: CASSVGYRMNTEAFF. For the CDR3, the DNA is TGTGCCAGCAGCGTAGGGTACAGGATGAACACTGAAGCTTTCTTT.

V is TRBV11-3 and J is TRBJ2-2, with D perhaps given as TRBD1 or TRBD2 (5 bases each). V lost 3 bases and J 5 bases, leaving 19 bases between the germline ends. This CDR3 contains 17 residues. Germline-derived CDR1 and CDR2 are SGHNT and YENEEA. The CDR3 sequence is CASSFRRSGAGTGELFF. CDR3 nucleotides: TGTGCCAGCAGCTTCAGGCGGTCCGGGGCAGGAACCGGGGAGCTGTTTTTT.

This chain links TRBV27 with TRBJ1-1; no firm D call. This CDR3 comprises 11 residues. Germline CDR1 is MNHEY and CDR2 is SMNVEV (reference sequence). Trimming stripped 6 bases from V and 2 bases from J, with 4 bases between. The CDR3, as DNA: TGTGCCAGCAGAGGAAACACTGAAGCTTTCTTT. It encodes CASRGNTEAFF.

The chain couples TRBV7-2 to TRBJ2-2; TRBD1 agrees at 8 bases. Germline lookup yields CDR1 SGHTA and CDR2 FQGNSA. J lost 5 bases, V lost 4 bases, and 15 bases had no gene match. The CDR3 has 18 amino acids. The CDR3 DNA is TGTGCCAGCAGCTCCTCCCCCACAGGGGGAACAGCGACCGGGGAGCTGTTTTTT. Translated, it gives CASSSSPTGGTATGELFF.

The chain employs TRBV7-8 and TRBJ2-7, with 11 positions matching TRBD1. The CDR3 is 15 residues long. Germline-derived CDR1 and CDR2 are SGHVS and FQNEAQ. The V and J ends lost 7 bases and 4 bases, in that order; junction bases with no gene match: 9. The CDR3 DNA reads TGTGCCAGCACTCTGAGGGGACAGGGGGGTTACGAGCAGTACTTC. Translation gives CASTLRGQGGYEQYF.

The CDR3 nucleotides are TGTGCCAGCAGCTTGCCCTCAGGGCCCGGGACCTTAAGGGAGCAGTACTTC. Protein sequence: CASSLPSGPGTLREQYF. The rearrangement joins TRBV5-4 to TRBJ2-7; D may correspond to TRBD1 or TRBD2 (5 bases each). With 1 base removed from V and 7 bases from J, the gap between germline ends came to 24 bases. The CDR3 is made up of 17 amino acids. Germline values: CDR1 SGHNT, CDR2 YYREEE (reference sequence).

The chain uses TRBV19 and TRBJ2-7, with TRBD1 identical over 10 bases. Germline CDR1 reads LNHDA; CDR2 reads SQIVND (reference sequence). The CDR3 spans 16 residues. The V gene end was trimmed by 10 bases and the J gene end by 4 bases; junction bases not matched to a gene: 16. DNA for the CDR3: TGTGCCACTAGCCCCGCGGGGGACAGGGGTTTATACGAGCAGTACTTC. The encoded protein is CATSPAGDRGLYEQYF.

The V call is TRBV7-9, the J call TRBJ1-2; D gene uncertain. CDR1 SEHNR and CDR2 FQNEAQ come from the germline V gene (reference sequence). V was trimmed by 5 bases and J by 4 bases, leaving 20 bases between them. The CDR3 length is 16 residues. CDR3: CASSLNPGVSSYGYTF. CDR3 sequence (DNA): TGTGCCAGCAGCCTAAACCCTGGGGTCAGCTCCTATGGCTACACCTTC.

About this clone itself: At one of its ends the junction is not consistent with the germline gene, which may arise from a read error. The chain carries TRBV2 and TRBJ1-5; D is unresolved. The length of the CDR3 is 14 residues. Germline loops: CDR1 SNHLY, CDR2 FYNNEI. The CDR3 nucleotides are TGTGCCAGCAGCGAAGGCACGGTGCTTCAGCCCCAGCATTTT. Residues: CASSEGTVLQPQHF.